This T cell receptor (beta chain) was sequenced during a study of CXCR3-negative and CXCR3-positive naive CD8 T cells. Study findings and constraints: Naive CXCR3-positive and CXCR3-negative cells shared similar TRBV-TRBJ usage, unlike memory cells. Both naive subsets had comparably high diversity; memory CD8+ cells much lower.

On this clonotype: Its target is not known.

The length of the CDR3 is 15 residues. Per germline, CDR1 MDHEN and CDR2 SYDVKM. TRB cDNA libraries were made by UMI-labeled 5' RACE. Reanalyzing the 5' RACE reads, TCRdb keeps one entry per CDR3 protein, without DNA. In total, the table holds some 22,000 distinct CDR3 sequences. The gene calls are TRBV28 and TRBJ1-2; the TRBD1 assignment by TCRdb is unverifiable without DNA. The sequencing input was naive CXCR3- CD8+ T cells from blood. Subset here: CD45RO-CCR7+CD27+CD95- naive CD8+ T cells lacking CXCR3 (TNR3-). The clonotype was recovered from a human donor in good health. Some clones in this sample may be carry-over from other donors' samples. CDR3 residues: CASRLRTGVRFGYTF.